Here is one T cell receptor (beta chain) with its context. The antigen is not known. One junction end does not reproduce the germline sequence, and a read error may be involved. Expressed TCRB transcripts were sequenced after all isolated RNA was converted to cDNA. The data were produced by immunoSEQ multiplex PCR, yet TCRdb's version contains in-frame clones alone and is incomplete. The sample contains 130,000 to 150,000 clones, under 60% of which appear only once. This CDR3 has 15 residues. Per the germline V gene, CDR1 is KGHSH and CDR2 is LQKENI. The data originate from a study of beta chain features in type 1 diabetes. Findings of the study overall: In these data, an HLA type influence on TCRB rearrangement remained unresolved. Reads derived from cDNA could over-represent cells showing high TCR expression.

The J gene is TRBJ2-7, the V gene TRBV18; weak D call: TRBD1 (6 bases). The receptor was derived from a man younger than 35 in good health. Sample: Tregs from blood. For the CDR3, the DNA is TGTGCCAGCTCTCCTATGGGACATTCGTCCTCCGAGCAGTACTTC. Translating it yields CASSPMGHSSSEQYF.